The rows below give T cell receptor beta chains drawn from one sample of a study of T cell responses to AZD1222 COVID-19 vaccine. Assay: immunoSEQ multiplex PCR; the TCRdb copy retains only in-frame clones and omits some. Of roughly 200,000 clones detected, approximately 94% appear once; the ten largest clones hold approximately 4%. Sequenced here: peripheral blood, sampled 28 days after the second dose of the MenACWY control vaccine. The receptors were gathered from an adult who received the MenACWY meningococcal vaccine as a control. Both conserved end residues are part of each CDR3. A D gene is named only where the DNA matches it firmly. The size of a clone is reported for some rows only, either as once, few or many, or as a class for expanded clones.

clone size: -; J gene: TRBJ1-5; V gene: TRBV7-2; D gene: TRBD1; CDR3 DNA: TGTGCCAGCAGCTTTATCTTGGGACAGTGGCCTTCTCCCCAGCATTTT; CDR3 protein: CASSFILGQWPSPQHF
clone size: few; J gene: TRBJ2-7; V gene: TRBV6-1; D gene: -; CDR3 DNA: TGTGCCAGCAGTGAAGCGCGGTTAGGCCTCTCCTACGAGCAGTACTTC; CDR3 protein: CASSEARLGLSYEQYF
clone size: -; J gene: TRBJ2-1; V gene: TRBV7-2; D gene: -; CDR3 DNA: TGTGCCAGCAGCCCATTAGGCCTAGCACCTTACAATGAGCAGTTCTTC; CDR3 protein: CASSPLGLAPYNEQFF
clone size: -; J gene: TRBJ1-3; V gene: TRBV11-3; D gene: -; CDR3 DNA: TGTGCCAGCAGCCCCCTCTCTGGAAACACCATATATTTT; CDR3 protein: CASSPLSGNTIYF
clone size: -; J gene: TRBJ1-3; V gene: TRBV18; D gene: TRBD1; CDR3 DNA: TGTGCCAGCTCCCTGAGTCCCGGGACAGGTTCGGGAAACACCATATATTTT; CDR3 protein: CASSLSPGTGSGNTIYF
clone size: -; J gene: TRBJ2-3; V gene: TRBV21-1; D gene: -; CDR3 DNA: TGTGCCAGCCTTACAAGGGCGGCGAACGGGGATACGCAGTATTTT; CDR3 protein: CASLTRAANGDTQYF
clone size: once; J gene: TRBJ2-7; V gene: TRBV12-3/TRBV12-4; D gene: -; CDR3 DNA: TGTGCCAGCAGTCTCCACTACGAGCAGTACTTC; CDR3 protein: CASSLHYEQYF
clone size: -; J gene: TRBJ1-1; V gene: TRBV19; D gene: -; CDR3 DNA: TGTGCCAGTAAAGACCTGAACACTGAAGCTTTCTTT; CDR3 protein: CASKDLNTEAFF
clone size: -; J gene: TRBJ2-2; V gene: TRBV6-5; D gene: TRBD2; CDR3 DNA: TGTGCCAGCAGAAGCTACCGGGGGGGAGGGCTGTTTTTT; CDR3 protein: CASRSYRGGGLFF
clone size: -; J gene: TRBJ1-2; V gene: TRBV30; D gene: -; CDR3 DNA: TGTGCCTGGGGGAAGGGCCCGGATAACTATGGCTACACCTTC; CDR3 protein: CAWGKGPDNYGYTF
clone size: -; J gene: TRBJ2-3; V gene: TRBV11-2; D gene: TRBD2; CDR3 DNA: TGTGCCAGCAGCCAGAACCCGACCGGGGGGGATACGCAGTATTTT; CDR3 protein: CASSQNPTGGDTQYF
clone size: -; J gene: TRBJ1-2; V gene: TRBV14; D gene: -; CDR3 DNA: TGTGCCAGCAGCCAAACGACAGGATCTCCTCGGGTCTATGGCTACACCTTC; CDR3 protein: CASSQTTGSPRVYGYTF
clone size: -; J gene: TRBJ2-2; V gene: TRBV2; D gene: TRBD1; CDR3 DNA: TGTGCCAGCAGGGGACAGAGAAGCACCGGGGAGCTGTTTTTT; CDR3 protein: CASRGQRSTGELFF
clone size: -; J gene: TRBJ1-2; V gene: TRBV5-1; D gene: TRBD1; CDR3 DNA: TGCGCCAGCAGCCCCGGGGACAGAGCCAACAGGGGCTACACCTTC; CDR3 protein: CASSPGDRANRGYTF
clone size: -; J gene: TRBJ2-1; V gene: TRBV29-1; D gene: -; CDR3 DNA: TGCAGCGCCCTCCCGGGTTCCTACAATGAGCAGTTCTTC; CDR3 protein: CSALPGSYNEQFF
clone size: -; J gene: TRBJ1-5; V gene: TRBV7-2; D gene: -; CDR3 DNA: TGTGCCAGCAGCTCGGCGGGACGCAGCAATCAGCCCCAGCATTTT; CDR3 protein: CASSSAGRSNQPQHF
clone size: -; J gene: TRBJ1-2; V gene: TRBV6-2/TRBV6-3; D gene: -; CDR3 DNA: TGTGCCAGCAGTTACTCGCCGACAGCTAACTATGGCTACACCTTC; CDR3 protein: CASSYSPTANYGYTF
clone size: once; J gene: TRBJ2-3; V gene: TRBV9; D gene: TRBD2; CDR3 DNA: TGTGCCAGCAGCGTAGCGGCGGGAGGGCCAGGAGATACGCAGTATTTT; CDR3 protein: CASSVAAGGPGDTQYF
clone size: -; J gene: TRBJ1-2; V gene: TRBV29-1; D gene: -; CDR3 DNA: TGCAGCGTCCTCGGGGGTACGAACTATGGCTACACCTTC; CDR3 protein: CSVLGGTNYGYTF
clone size: -; J gene: TRBJ2-3; V gene: TRBV6-5; D gene: -; CDR3 DNA: TGTGCCAGCACCATAGGAGGTAGCACAGATACGCAGTATTTT; CDR3 protein: CASTIGGSTDTQYF
clone size: -; J gene: TRBJ2-7; V gene: TRBV19; D gene: -; CDR3 DNA: TGTGCCAGTAGTATCGGGACCGTCTCCTACGAGCAGTACTTC; CDR3 protein: CASSIGTVSYEQYF
clone size: -; J gene: TRBJ2-7; V gene: TRBV10-1; D gene: -; CDR3 DNA: TGCGCCAGCAGTGAGGTTCAGGGGGCCCTAGCGGCCTCCTACGAGCAGTACTTC; CDR3 protein: CASSEVQGALAASYEQYF